Listed here are 5 T cell receptor beta chains from one sample, sequenced in a study of T cell repertoires in cytomegalovirus infection. Their cognate antigens are unknown. In TCRdb, the reads were re-called with MiXCR into one record per CDR3 protein. The sample comprises 100,000 to 150,000 distinct CDR3 sequences, 32% of which are singletons, and approximately 50% rests with the top ten. The specimen comprised CD8+ T cells from cultured PBMCs, sampled from culture after CMV antigen stimulation. These receptors all come from a human donor in good health (CMV status not recorded). Some clones in this sample may be carry-over from other donors' samples.

This clonotype was counted only a few times. V and J are TRBV10-3 and TRBJ2-1; 8 nucleotides line up with TRBD2. Germline CDR1 ENHRY, CDR2 SYGVKD. The CDR3 runs to 14 residues. Germline trimming cut 8 bases from V and 3 bases from J; bases unmatched to any gene: 6. CDR3 DNA: TGTGCCATCTCGGTCCGGGGGGGCTACAATGAGCAGTTCTTC. Translating gives CAISVRGGYNEQFF.

The gene calls are TRBV7-6 and TRBJ1-1, with unresolved D. The V end lost 1 base, the J end lost 3 bases, and 9 bases lay between the germline ends. Germline V gene data show CDR1 as SGHVS and CDR2 as FNYEAQ. The CDR3 contains 14 residues. Written as DNA, the CDR3 is TGTGCCAGCAGCTTAGACGCCTTAGACACTGAAGCTTTCTTT. Translating gives CASSLDALDTEAFF.

V is TRBV11-2 and J is TRBJ2-5; TRBD2 agrees at 13 bases. CDR3 size: 17 residues. The germline V gene encodes CDR1 SGHAT and CDR2 FQNNGV. V was clipped by 5 bases and J by 3 bases; unmatched bases: 9. CDR3 sequence: CASSLSGGTSGEETQYF. In nucleotides, the CDR3 is TGTGCCAGCAGCCTAAGCGGAGGGACTAGCGGGGAAGAGACCCAGTACTTC. The variable domain in full, completed from reference TRBV11-2 and TRBJ2-5, reads EAGVAQSPRYKIIEKRQSVAFWCNPISGHATLYWYQQILGQGPKLLIQFQNNGVVDDSQLPKDRFSAERLKGVDSTLKIQPAKLEDSAVYLCASSLSGGTSGEETQYFGPGTRLLVL.

V usage is TRBV6-1 and J usage is TRBJ1-1, with D perhaps matching TRBD1 (5 bases). V dropped 6 bases and J dropped 5 bases, with 10 bases sitting between them. Germline loops: CDR1 MNHNS, CDR2 SASEGT. The CDR3 spans 12 residues. In DNA, the CDR3 is TGTGCCAGCAGAGACAGATTTACTGAAGCTTTCTTT. Protein sequence: CASRDRFTEAFF.

Only a few counts were recorded for this clonotype. V is TRBV6-5 and J is TRBJ2-1, with TRBD2 matching 10 bases. From germline, CDR1 is MNHEY and CDR2 SVGAGI. The J segment lost 6 bases and the V segment lost 10 bases, leaving 6 bases of the junction unmatched. This CDR3 is 13 amino acids long. The CDR3 DNA reads TGTGCCACAGAGCGGGGGGGCCTCAATGAGCAGTTCTTC. This sequence encodes CATERGGLNEQFF.